The 6 T cell receptor beta chains presented below share a single source sample, sequenced in a study of blood T cell repertoires in COVID-19 (dated by TCRdb to 2020 to 2022). The library was prepared using the immunoSEQ multiplex PCR assay. As stored in TCRdb, this immuneACCESS dataset retains in-frame rearrangements with V and J assigned. A fraction of the clones does not appear; measured against another copy, unresolved V genes explain less than half of the discrepancy, and the remainder lacks a known reason. Counted in this sample were about 400,000 clones; 80% to 90% of them appeared once. Roughly 7.1% of the sample lies in the top ten. Input material: peripheral blood. The receptors derive from a woman aged 60-70 years with COVID-19, enrolled during active disease.

This clone was observed a single time. The V gene is TRBV30, the J gene TRBJ1-2; D is possibly TRBD1 (6 bases). CDR1 is GTSNPN and CDR2 is SVGIG in the germline V gene (reference sequence). V was cut by 0 bases and J by 6 bases, with 11 bases left in between. The CDR3 extends over 13 amino acids. This CDR3 reads CAWSVYGGDGYTF. The CDR3 DNA sequence: TGTGCCTGGAGTGTATATGGGGGCGATGGCTACACCTTC.

V usage is TRBV6-6 and J usage is TRBJ1-6, with D unclear. Trimming left V 6 bases short and J 0 bases short, with 9 bases between. This CDR3 is built from 15 residues. Germline V gives CDR1 MNHNY, CDR2 SVGAGI (reference sequence). The CDR3 DNA follows: TGTGCCAGCAGGCTTGACTACTCCTATAATTCACCCCTCCACTTT. This codes for CASRLDYSYNSPLHF.

This clone is a singleton in its sample. This chain links TRBV9 with TRBJ2-5, with no clear D. Trimming removed 2 bases from V and 2 bases from J, with 7 bases in between. The CDR3 is 13 amino acids. From germline, CDR1 is SGDLS and CDR2 YYNGEE. The CDR3 reads CASSVSLQETQYF. CDR3 DNA: TGTGCCAGCAGCGTTAGCTTACAAGAGACCCAGTACTTC.

In this sample, this clone turned up once. The chain carries TRBV7-2 and TRBJ2-2; TRBD2 might be the D (5 bases). Germline V gives CDR1 SGHTA, CDR2 FQGNSA. This CDR3 comprises 13 residues. The V and J ends lost 5 bases and 6 bases respectively, with 10 bases between them. The CDR3 spells CASSIKEAGELFF. Here the CDR3 DNA reads TGTGCCAGCAGCATTAAGGAGGCCGGGGAGCTGTTTTTT.

The CDR3 sequence is CSASPTGGANGYTF. The CDR3 DNA sequence: TGCAGTGCTAGTCCGACAGGGGGCGCAAATGGCTACACCTTC. This chain connects TRBV20-1 to TRBJ1-2; 10 nucleotides line up with TRBD1. The CDR3 is 14 residues long. V trimming: 3 bases; J trimming: 6 bases; junction bases outside the gene matches: 7. The V gene's germline CDR1 is DFQATT and CDR2 SNEGSKA (reference sequence).

This clone came up once. CDR3 amino acids: CASSLATNTGELFF. The CDR3 region has the DNA TGCGCCAGCAGCTTGGCAACGAACACCGGGGAGCTGTTTTTT. The genes are TRBV5-1 and TRBJ2-2; D is uncertain. Trimming left V 0 bases short and J 0 bases short, with 3 bases between. The germline V gene encodes CDR1 SGHRS and CDR2 YFSETQ. The CDR3 extends over 14 amino acids.